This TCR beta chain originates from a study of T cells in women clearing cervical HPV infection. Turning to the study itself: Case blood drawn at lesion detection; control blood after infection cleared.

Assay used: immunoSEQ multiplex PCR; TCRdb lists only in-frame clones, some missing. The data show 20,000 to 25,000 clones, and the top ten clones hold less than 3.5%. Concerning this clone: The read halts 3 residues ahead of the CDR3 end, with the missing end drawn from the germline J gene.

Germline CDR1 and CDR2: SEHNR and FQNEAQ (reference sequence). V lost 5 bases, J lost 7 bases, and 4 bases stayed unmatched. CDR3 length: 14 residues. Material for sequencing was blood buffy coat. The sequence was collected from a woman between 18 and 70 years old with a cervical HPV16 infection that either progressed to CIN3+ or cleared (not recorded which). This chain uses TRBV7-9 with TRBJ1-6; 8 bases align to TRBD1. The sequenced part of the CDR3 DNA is TGTGCCAGCAGCGGGGGACAGGAGAATTCACCC. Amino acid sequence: CASSGGQENSP. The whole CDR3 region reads CASSGGQENSPLHF.